This TCR beta chain was observed in a study of cytomegalovirus exposure and HLA in healthy donors. General study results and limits: Most TCR sequences were uncommon, yet certain public TCRs appeared in many donors. A subsequent analysis found that TCR clusters from the first cohort also tended to co-occur in the approximately 120 validation repertoires, with less than 95% of cluster scores above 0. Listed as cytomegalovirus-associated were roughly 180 TCR beta chains.

V lost 4 bases and J 5 bases, leaving 15 bases between the germline ends. The CDR3 length is 14 residues. The germline CDR1 and CDR2 sequences are SGHRS and YFSETQ. About this clone itself: Its antigen remains unidentified.

Sequencing was performed with immunoSEQ multiplex PCR; in TCRdb, only in-frame clones are kept and a portion is missing. The table records about 200,000 clones, roughly 81% of them present only once. The sequenced sample was PBMCs. This TCR came from a woman aged 25 to 39 in good health and CMV-seronegative. The chain employs TRBV5-1 and TRBJ1-1, with D uncertain. The CDR3 is CASSLDLAGTEAFF. CDR3 coding DNA: TGCGCCAGCAGCCTAGATTTGGCGGGTACTGAAGCTTTCTTT.